One and the same sample provided the 31 T cell receptor beta chains below, sequenced in a study of blood T cell repertoires in COVID-19. TCRdb's copy holds only in-frame clones and misses some; the assay was immunoSEQ multiplex PCR. The sample contains tens of thousands of clones, about four fifths of which appear only once. Sequenced material: peripheral blood. All receptors derive from a human donor in a cohort sampled during active COVID-19.

In its sample, this clone was seen a few times. This chain uses TRBV19 with TRBJ1-1, with D tentatively TRBD1 (6 bases). Germline CDR1 LNHDA, CDR2 SQIVND (reference sequence). V was trimmed by 10 bases and J by 0 bases, leaving 12 bases between them. This CDR3 has 13 residues. The CDR3 loop is CATSRGMNTEAFF. In DNA, the CDR3 is TGTGCCACCAGCAGGGGTATGAACACTGAAGCTTTCTTT.

The chain couples TRBV9 to TRBJ2-1; D is possibly TRBD2 (5 bases). The CDR3 is 16 amino acids. Germline CDR1 and CDR2: SGDLS and YYNGEE. With 0 bases removed from V and 6 bases from J, the gap between germline ends came to 16 bases. The CDR3 spells CASSVDPLGVGNEQFF. CDR3 in DNA: TGTGCCAGCAGCGTAGACCCACTAGGCGTCGGCAATGAGCAGTTCTTC. Full variable domain (outside the CDR3, taken from reference TRBV9 and TRBJ2-1): DSGVTQTPKHLITATGQRVTLRCSPRSGDLSVYWYQQSLDQGLQFLIQYYNGEERAKGNILERFSAQQFPDLHSELNLSSLELGDSALYFCASSVDPLGVGNEQFFGPGTRLTVL.

The chain carries TRBV9 and TRBJ1-6; D unclear. V was shortened by 0 bases and J by 7 bases, with 11 bases between the two germline ends. Per germline, CDR1 SGDLS and CDR2 YYNGEE. This CDR3 has 15 amino acids. The DNA of the CDR3 is TGTGCCAGCAGCGTAGGGACTCTGGGGAATTCACCCCTCCACTTT. Translation gives CASSVGTLGNSPLHF.

The rearrangement uses TRBV19 and TRBJ1-5, with a tentative D call TRBD1 (5 bases). Germline-derived CDR1 and CDR2 are LNHDA and SQIVND (reference sequence). The CDR3 length is 16 residues. V shed 1 base and J shed 0 bases, with 10 bases lying between them. Here the CDR3 DNA reads TGTGCCAGTAGTATAGGGGCAGGGTTTAGCAATCAGCCCCAGCATTTT. Translating gives CASSIGAGFSNQPQHF. The variable domain in full, with the rest retrieved from reference TRBV19 and TRBJ1-5, is DGGITQSPKYLFRKEGQNVTLSCEQNLNHDAMYWYRQDPGQGLRLIYYSQIVNDFQKGDIAEGYSVSREKKESFPLTVTSAQKNPTAFYLCASSIGAGFSNQPQHFGDGTRLSIL.

The rearrangement joins TRBV7-9 to TRBJ2-1; no firm D call. Trimming pared 2 bases from V and 0 bases from J, leaving 8 bases between. Germline V gene lookup returns CDR1 SEHNR and CDR2 FQNEAQ (reference sequence). The CDR3 consists of 15 residues. The CDR3 loop is CASSLSLSSYNEQFF. The CDR3 region has the DNA TGTGCCAGCAGCTTATCTTTGAGCTCCTACAATGAGCAGTTCTTC.

V is TRBV3-1 (or the pseudogene TRBV3-2) and J is TRBJ1-1; possible D gene TRBD1, 6 bases. Trimming took off 11 bases at V and 1 base at J, with 14 bases between the two ends. Per the germline V gene, CDR1 is LGHDT and CDR2 is YNNKEL (reference sequence). There are 13 residues in the CDR3. CDR3: CAAWGGGNTEAFF. CDR3 nucleotides: TGTGCCGCCTGGGGGGGCGGGAACACTGAAGCTTTCTTT.

The chain employs TRBV5-4 and TRBJ2-2; D is unclear. The CDR3 is made up of 13 amino acids. The germline gives CDR1 SGHNT, CDR2 YYREEE (reference sequence). Trimming stripped 0 bases from V and 6 bases from J, with 6 bases between. The CDR3 region has the DNA TGTGCCAGCAGCTTGGACGGTGCCGGGGAGCTGTTTTTT. Encoded protein: CASSLDGAGELFF.

This chain joins TRBV5-6 and TRBJ1-1; D unclear. Trimming removed 2 bases at V and 4 bases at J, with 9 bases between. Looked up from germline, CDR1 is SGHDT and CDR2 is YYEEEE. CDR3 size: 13 residues. The CDR3 sequence: CASSLQKLTEAFF. CDR3 DNA sequence: TGTGCCAGCAGCTTACAGAAGCTCACTGAAGCTTTCTTT.

J is TRBJ2-7 and V is TRBV18, with D possibly TRBD2 on 5 matching bases. Germline values: CDR1 KGHSH, CDR2 LQKENI. This CDR3 has 14 amino acids. Trimming took off 1 base at V and 5 bases at J, with 12 bases between the two ends. In DNA form, the CDR3 reads TGTGCCAGCTCACCACGGGTCGGGATCAACGAGCAGTACTTC. As protein: CASSPRVGINEQYF.

This chain connects TRBV9 to TRBJ2-1; no clear D gene. CDR3 size: 15 residues. The V end was cut by 3 bases, the J end by 5 bases, with 15 bases between. Germline loops: CDR1 SGDLS, CDR2 YYNGEE. The CDR3 sequence is CASSASPTRNNEQFF. CDR3 sequence (DNA): TGTGCCAGCAGCGCTTCTCCGACTCGAAACAATGAGCAGTTCTTC.

The rearrangement joins TRBV10-3 to TRBJ2-7; 8 bases match TRBD1. In germline, CDR1 is ENHRY, CDR2 SYGVKD. This CDR3 contains 16 residues. J lost 6 bases, V lost 6 bases, and 16 bases had no gene match. The CDR3 here is CAIRGGTSGTGLEQYF. DNA for the CDR3: TGTGCCATCAGGGGGGGAACCTCCGGGACAGGTCTCGAGCAGTACTTC.

The V and J genes are TRBV7-9 and TRBJ2-1; D not certain. CDR1 and CDR2 (germline): SEHNR, FQNEAQ (reference sequence). V lost 5 bases, J lost 0 bases, and 11 bases lay in between. The CDR3 contains 15 residues. DNA of the CDR3: TGTGCCAGCAGCCAGGCCCGAAGCTCCTACAATGAGCAGTTCTTC. This translates into CASSQARSSYNEQFF. The full variable domain, its missing parts supplied by reference TRBV7-9 and TRBJ2-1, is DTGVSQNPRHKITKRGQNVTFRCDPISEHNRLYWYRQTLGQGPEFLTYFQNEAQLEKSRLLSDRFSAERPKGSFSTLEIQRTEQGDSAMYLCASSQARSSYNEQFFGPGTRLTVL.

J is TRBJ1-1 and V is TRBV6-5, with 9 bases that match TRBD1. V lost 4 bases, J lost 1 base, and 1 base stayed unmatched. CDR3 length: 14 residues. CDR1 is MNHEY and CDR2 is SVGAGI in the germline V gene. Here the CDR3 DNA reads TGTGCCAGCAGTTGGGGACAGGGGAACACTGAAGCTTTCTTT. Translating gives CASSWGQGNTEAFF.

This chain connects TRBV7-9 to TRBJ2-2; D may be TRBD2 (5 bases). This CDR3 is 18 amino acids long. The V gene lost 5 bases and the J gene lost 9 bases, with 28 bases spanning the gap. Germline loops: CDR1 SEHNR, CDR2 FQNEAQ (reference sequence). This CDR3 reads CASSTRHTASHYPRELFF. In DNA, the CDR3 is TGTGCCAGCAGCACTAGGCATACGGCTTCTCATTATCCACGGGAGCTGTTTTTT.

The chain recombines TRBV12-3 or TRBV12-4 with TRBJ2-7; a weak D match, TRBD2 (6 bases). The germline V and J ends were trimmed by 10 bases and 8 bases, with 18 bases remaining between them. This CDR3 has 12 residues. CDR3 sequence reads: CATRGEAPKQYF. For the CDR3, the DNA is TGTGCCACCAGAGGGGAGGCGCCGAAGCAGTACTTC.

The chain employs TRBV28 and TRBJ1-4; no definite D call. The CDR3 runs 11 residues. Germline V gene lookup returns CDR1 MDHEN and CDR2 SYDVKM. Deletions cut 6 bases from V and 5 bases from J, with 4 bases between. The chain's CDR3 is CASRLNEKLFF. Written as DNA, the CDR3 is TGTGCCAGCAGACTAAATGAAAAACTGTTTTTT.

The chain employs TRBV12-3 or TRBV12-4 and TRBJ2-7; D may be TRBD2 (5 bases). This CDR3 is 12 amino acids long. The ends were cut back, 3 bases at V and 6 bases at J, with 9 bases in the middle. CDR3 in DNA: TGTGCCAGCAGTTTGAGGGAATCCGAGCAGTACTTC. Translation: CASSLRESEQYF.

The chain recombines TRBV5-1 with TRBJ1-6, with 7 bases lining up with TRBD1. Germline V lookup: CDR1 SGHRS, CDR2 YFSETQ. V shed 7 bases, J shed 11 bases, and the junction held 6 bases outside the gene matches. The CDR3 consists of 12 residues. CDR3 nucleotides: TGCGCCAGCGGACACAGGGGTCCACCCCTCCACTTT. Protein product: CASGHRGPPLHF.

The chain carries TRBV7-2 and TRBJ2-7; a possible D gene is TRBD1 (6 bases). This CDR3 comprises 14 residues. The germline V gene encodes CDR1 SGHTA and CDR2 FQGNSA. V was shortened by 2 bases and J by 3 bases, with 11 bases between the two germline ends. The CDR3 DNA reads as TGTGCCAGCAGCTTAACAGGGCTCAACTACGAGCAGTACTTC. Protein product: CASSLTGLNYEQYF.

This clone has only one observation. The V gene is TRBV27, the J gene TRBJ1-1; D perhaps matches TRBD1 (5 bases). The germline CDR1 and CDR2 sequences are MNHEY and SMNVEV (reference sequence). The CDR3 is 12 amino acids. CDR3 nucleotide sequence: TGTGCAACCAGCAGGGCGGGGGCTGAAGCTTTCTTT. The encoded protein is CATSRAGAEAFF.

This clone was found a few times. This chain joins TRBV13 and TRBJ2-3; 9 bases match TRBD2. The CDR3 extends over 17 amino acids. In germline, CDR1 is PRHDT, CDR2 FYEKMQ (reference sequence). Trimming cost V 4 bases and J 4 bases; bases outside gene matches: 12. CDR3 nucleotides: TGTGCCAGCAGCTCTGCCTTGGGACTAGCACTCCCAGATACGCAGTATTTT. This sequence encodes CASSSALGLALPDTQYF. The variable domain in full, with the rest retrieved from reference TRBV13 and TRBJ2-3, is AAGVIQSPRHLIKEKRETATLKCYPIPRHDTVYWYQQGPGQDPQFLISFYEKMQSDKGSIPDRFSAQQFSDYHSELNMSSLELGDSALYFCASSSALGLALPDTQYFGPGTRLTVL.

This clone was detected once. The chain uses TRBV27 and TRBJ2-3; D remains ambiguous. CDR1 MNHEY and CDR2 SMNVEV come from the germline V gene (reference sequence). The V end was cut by 2 bases, the J end by 2 bases, with 5 bases between. The CDR3 contains 13 residues. This CDR3 is CASSLPNTDTQYF. The CDR3 nucleotides read TGTGCCAGCAGTTTACCAAACACAGATACGCAGTATTTT.

The CDR3 protein is CATSRKPGQGSHEQYF. The CDR3 region has the DNA TGTGCCACCAGCAGAAAGCCGGGACAGGGGTCCCACGAGCAGTACTTC. The chain employs TRBV15 and TRBJ2-7; 10 positions match TRBD1. V lost 2 bases and J lost 5; bases outside the gene matches: 9. The germline V gene encodes CDR1 LNHNV and CDR2 YYDKDF (reference sequence). The CDR3 is 16 amino acids.

V and J are TRBV5-1 and TRBJ2-5; D is possibly TRBD2 (5 bases). The CDR3 extends over 19 amino acids. Germline CDR1 and CDR2: SGHRS and YFSETQ. V was shortened by 5 bases and J by 3 bases, with 29 bases between the two germline ends. The CDR3 region has the DNA TGCGCCAGCAGAAACCTACAGAGTTTCTCACTTCGGGGTGAAGAGACCCAGTACTTC. It yields the protein CASRNLQSFSLRGEETQYF. The full variable domain, rest sourced from reference TRBV5-1 and TRBJ2-5, is KAGVTQTPRYLIKTRGQQVTLSCSPISGHRSVSWYQQTPGQGLQFLFEYFSETQRNKGNFPGRFSGRQFSNSRSEMNVSTLELGDSALYLCASRNLQSFSLRGEETQYFGPGTRLLVL.

This chain uses TRBV4-2 with TRBJ1-1; D remains ambiguous. V was pared by 7 bases and J by 4 bases, with 13 bases between. This CDR3 is 13 amino acids long. The V gene's germline CDR1 is LGHNA and CDR2 YNFKEQ. CDR3 DNA sequence: TGTGCCAGCACTCCTGGAACAGTCACTGAAGCTTTCTTT. Encoded protein: CASTPGTVTEAFF.

J is TRBJ2-5 and V is TRBV2, with D possibly being TRBD1 (6 bases). Trimming pared 6 bases from V and 5 bases from J, leaving 13 bases between. Germline-derived CDR1 and CDR2 are SNHLY and FYNNEI. The CDR3 consists of 13 residues. CDR3 in DNA: TGTGCCAGCAGGGGTACAGGGATCGAGACCCAGTACTTC. It codes for CASRGTGIETQYF.

The chain joins TRBV5-6 to TRBJ2-7; 8 nucleotides align to TRBD1. There are 15 residues in the CDR3. The germline gives CDR1 SGHDT, CDR2 YYEEEE. V lost 2 bases to trimming and J lost 7 bases; unmatched junction nucleotides: 11. The CDR3 DNA follows: TGTGCCAGCAGCTTTCGTGACAGGGGTGTGAGGGAGCAGTACTTC. Its translation is CASSFRDRGVREQYF.

This chain connects TRBV5-1 to TRBJ1-6; no clear D. From germline, CDR1 is SGHRS and CDR2 YFSETQ. V lost 0 bases and J lost 9, with 13 bases in between. The length of the CDR3 is 15 residues. CDR3 coding DNA: TGCGCCAGCAGCTTGGCAGGACCGGAGGGTTCACCCCTCCACTTT. Amino acids: CASSLAGPEGSPLHF.

The chain recombines TRBV24-1 with TRBJ2-3, with D uncertain. Germline CDR1 KGHDR, CDR2 SFDVKD. This CDR3 is 14 amino acids long. V lost 9 bases, J lost 1 base, and 13 bases lay in between. The CDR3 reads CATQTRVGTDTQYF. CDR3 nucleotide sequence: TGTGCCACCCAGACCCGGGTCGGCACAGATACGCAGTATTTT.

The rearrangement joins TRBV6-5 to TRBJ1-1, with D unclear. Germline assignment: CDR1 MNHEY and CDR2 SVGAGI. V was shortened by 5 bases and J by 11 bases, with 12 bases between the two germline ends. This CDR3 has 11 amino acids. CDR3 in DNA: TGTGCCAGCAGTACCGAGGTTAGGGCTTTCTTT. This translates into CASSTEVRAFF.

This rearrangement joins TRBV5-6 to TRBJ1-1, with TRBD1 matching over 7 bases. The CDR3 is made up of 14 amino acids. In germline, CDR1 is SGHDT, CDR2 YYEEEE. Losses at the gene ends were 3 bases for V and 7 bases for J; bases not matched to a gene: 9. Written as DNA, the CDR3 is TGTGCCAGCAGCTCTACAGGGGCGCAGGATGAAGCTTTCTTT. It specifies CASSSTGAQDEAFF. Looking up the rest from reference TRBV5-6 and TRBJ1-1 gives the full variable domain: DAGVTQSPTHLIKTRGQQVTLRCSPKSGHDTVSWYQQALGQGPQFIFQYYEEEERQRGNFPDRFSGHQFPNYSSELNVNALLLGDSALYLCASSSTGAQDEAFFGQGTRLTVV.